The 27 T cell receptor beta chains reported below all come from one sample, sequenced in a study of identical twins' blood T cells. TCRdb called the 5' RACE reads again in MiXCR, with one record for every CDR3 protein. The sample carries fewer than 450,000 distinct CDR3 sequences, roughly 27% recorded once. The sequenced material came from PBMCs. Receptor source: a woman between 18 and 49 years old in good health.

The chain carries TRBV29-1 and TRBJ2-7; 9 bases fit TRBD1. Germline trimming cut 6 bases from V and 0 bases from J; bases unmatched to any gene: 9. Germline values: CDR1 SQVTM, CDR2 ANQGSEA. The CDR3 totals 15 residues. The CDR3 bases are TGCAGCGTCATTACCGGGACAGGGTTCTCCTACGAGCAGTACTTC. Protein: CSVITGTGFSYEQYF.

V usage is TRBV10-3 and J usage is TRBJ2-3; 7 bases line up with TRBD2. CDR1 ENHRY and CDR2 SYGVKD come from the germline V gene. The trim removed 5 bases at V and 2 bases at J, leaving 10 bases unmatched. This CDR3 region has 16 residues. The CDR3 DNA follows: TGTGCCATCAGTTCGACTAGCCACCTTGACACAGATACGCAGTATTTT. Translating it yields CAISSTSHLDTDTQYF.

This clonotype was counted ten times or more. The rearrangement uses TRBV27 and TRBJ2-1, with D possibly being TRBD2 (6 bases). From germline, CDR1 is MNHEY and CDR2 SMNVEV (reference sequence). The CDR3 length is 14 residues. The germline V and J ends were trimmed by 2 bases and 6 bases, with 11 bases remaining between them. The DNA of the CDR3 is TGTGCCAGCAGTTTAGGGGGAGGAATCAATGAGCAGTTCTTC. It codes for CASSLGGGINEQFF.

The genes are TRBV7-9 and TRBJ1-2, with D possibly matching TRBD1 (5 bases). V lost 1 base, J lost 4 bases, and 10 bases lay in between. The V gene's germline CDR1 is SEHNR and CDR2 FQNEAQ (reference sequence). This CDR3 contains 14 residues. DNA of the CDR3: TGTGCCAGCAGCTTAGGTCAAGGGACCTATGGCTACACCTTC. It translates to CASSLGQGTYGYTF.

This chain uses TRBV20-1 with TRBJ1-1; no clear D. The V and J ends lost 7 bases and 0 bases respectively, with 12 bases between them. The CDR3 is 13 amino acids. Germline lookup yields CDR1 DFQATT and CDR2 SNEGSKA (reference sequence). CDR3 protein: CSVKWSLNTEAFF. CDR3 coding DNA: TGCAGTGTGAAATGGAGCTTGAACACTGAAGCTTTCTTT.

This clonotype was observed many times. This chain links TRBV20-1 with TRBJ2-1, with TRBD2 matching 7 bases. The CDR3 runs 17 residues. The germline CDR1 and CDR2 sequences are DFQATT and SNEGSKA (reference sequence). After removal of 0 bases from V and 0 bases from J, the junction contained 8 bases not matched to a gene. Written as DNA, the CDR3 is TGCAGTGCTAGAGATTGGGGAGCGGGACGCTCCTACAATGAGCAGTTCTTC. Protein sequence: CSARDWGAGRSYNEQFF.

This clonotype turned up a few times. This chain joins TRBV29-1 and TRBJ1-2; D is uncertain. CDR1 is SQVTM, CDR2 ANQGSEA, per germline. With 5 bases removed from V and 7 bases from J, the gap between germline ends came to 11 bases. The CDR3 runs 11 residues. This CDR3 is CSVSIRSGYTF. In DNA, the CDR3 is TGCAGCGTTTCGATCAGGAGTGGCTACACCTTC.

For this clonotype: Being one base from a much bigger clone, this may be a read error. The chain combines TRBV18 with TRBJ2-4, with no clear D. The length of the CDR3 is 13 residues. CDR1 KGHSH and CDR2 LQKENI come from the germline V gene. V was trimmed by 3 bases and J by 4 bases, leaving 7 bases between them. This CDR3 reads CASSPGRKNIQYF. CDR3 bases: TGTGCCAGCTCACCCGGCAGGAAAAACATTCAGTACTTC.

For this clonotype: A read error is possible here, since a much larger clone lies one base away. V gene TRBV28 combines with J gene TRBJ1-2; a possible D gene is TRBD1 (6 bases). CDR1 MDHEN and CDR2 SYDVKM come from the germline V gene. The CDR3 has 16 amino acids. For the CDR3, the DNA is TGTGCCAGCTCGGGGGCAGACCAACTCCTTAACTATGTCTACACCTTC. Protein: CASSGADQLLNYVYTF.

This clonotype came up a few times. CDR3 residues: CAITSGQGSFDEQYF. CDR3 nucleotide sequence: TGTGCCATCACCTCTGGACAGGGGTCATTCGACGAGCAGTACTTC. V is TRBV10-3 and J is TRBJ2-7, with TRBD1 matching over 9 bases. V was pared by 7 bases and J by 5 bases, with 12 bases of the junction left unmatched. Per the germline V gene, CDR1 is ENHRY and CDR2 is SYGVKD. The CDR3 loop spans 15 amino acids.

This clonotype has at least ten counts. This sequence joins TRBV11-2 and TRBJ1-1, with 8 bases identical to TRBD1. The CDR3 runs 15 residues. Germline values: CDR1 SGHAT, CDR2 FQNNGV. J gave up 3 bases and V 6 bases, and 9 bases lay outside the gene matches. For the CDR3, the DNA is TGTGCCAGCAGGGTGACAGGGGCCTGGGACACTGAAGCTTTCTTT. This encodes CASRVTGAWDTEAFF.

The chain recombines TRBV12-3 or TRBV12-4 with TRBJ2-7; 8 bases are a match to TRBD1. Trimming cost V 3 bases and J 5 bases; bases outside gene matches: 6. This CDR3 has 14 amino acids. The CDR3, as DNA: TGTGCCAGCAGTTTTCAGGACAGGGACGACGAGCAGTACTTC. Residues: CASSFQDRDDEQYF.

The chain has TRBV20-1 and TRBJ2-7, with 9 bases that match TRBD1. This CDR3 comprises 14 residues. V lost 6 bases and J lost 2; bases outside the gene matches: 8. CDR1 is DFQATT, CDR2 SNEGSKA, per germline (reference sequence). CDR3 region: CSAQRGTGTYEQYF. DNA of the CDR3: TGCAGTGCACAGCGCGGGACAGGGACCTACGAGCAGTACTTC.

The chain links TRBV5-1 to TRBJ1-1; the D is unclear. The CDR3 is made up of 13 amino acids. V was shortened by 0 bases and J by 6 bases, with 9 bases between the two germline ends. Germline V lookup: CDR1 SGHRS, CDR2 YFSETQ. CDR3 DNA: TGCGCCAGCAGCTTGGGAAGGGAGGCTGAAGCTTTCTTT. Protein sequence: CASSLGREAEAFF.

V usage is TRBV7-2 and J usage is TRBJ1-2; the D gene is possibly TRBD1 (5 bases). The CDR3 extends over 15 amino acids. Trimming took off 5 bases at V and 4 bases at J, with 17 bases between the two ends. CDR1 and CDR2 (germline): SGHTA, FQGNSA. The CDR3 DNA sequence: TGTGCCAGCAGCCGGGACGGAGGAGGAATCTATGGCTACACCTTC. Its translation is CASSRDGGGIYGYTF.

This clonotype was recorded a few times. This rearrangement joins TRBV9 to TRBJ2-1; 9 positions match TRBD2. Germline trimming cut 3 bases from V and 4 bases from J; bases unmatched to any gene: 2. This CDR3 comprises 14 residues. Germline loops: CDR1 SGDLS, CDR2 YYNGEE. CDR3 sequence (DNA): TGTGCCAGCAGCGCGACTAGCGGATACAATGAGCAGTTCTTC. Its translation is CASSATSGYNEQFF.

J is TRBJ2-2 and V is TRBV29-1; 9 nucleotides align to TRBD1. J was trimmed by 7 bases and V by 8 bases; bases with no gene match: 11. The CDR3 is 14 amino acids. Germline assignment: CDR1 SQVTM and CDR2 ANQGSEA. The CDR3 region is CSTSAGQGSGELFF. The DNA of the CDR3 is TGCAGCACCTCAGCGGGACAGGGAAGCGGGGAGCTGTTTTTT.

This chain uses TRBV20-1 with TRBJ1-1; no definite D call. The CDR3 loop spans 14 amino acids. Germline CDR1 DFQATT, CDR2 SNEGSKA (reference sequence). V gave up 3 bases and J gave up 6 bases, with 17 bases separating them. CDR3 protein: CSASPGFQFSEAFF. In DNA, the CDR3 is TGCAGTGCTAGTCCCGGGTTTCAGTTTTCTGAAGCTTTCTTT.

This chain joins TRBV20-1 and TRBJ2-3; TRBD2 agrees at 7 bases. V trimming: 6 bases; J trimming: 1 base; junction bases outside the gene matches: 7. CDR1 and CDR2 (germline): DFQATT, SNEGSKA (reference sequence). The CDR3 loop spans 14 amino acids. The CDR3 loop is CSALGSGGTDTQYF. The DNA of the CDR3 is TGCAGTGCCCTCGGGAGCGGGGGCACAGATACGCAGTATTTT.

The CDR3, as DNA: TGTGCCAGCAGCTACCCCCTGGGAGATACGCAGTATTTT. Residues: CASSYPLGDTQYF. The V gene is TRBV14, the J gene TRBJ2-3; D unclear. Germline-derived CDR1 and CDR2 are SGHDN and FVKESK. CDR3 size: 13 residues. V was shortened by 5 bases and J by 5 bases, with 11 bases between the two germline ends.

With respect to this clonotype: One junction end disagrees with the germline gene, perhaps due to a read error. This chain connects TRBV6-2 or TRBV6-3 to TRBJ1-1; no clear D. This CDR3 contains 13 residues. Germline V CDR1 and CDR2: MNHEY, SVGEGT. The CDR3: CASIVRANTEAFF. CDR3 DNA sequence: TGCGCCAGCATCGTCCGGGCGAACACTGAAGCTTTCTTT.

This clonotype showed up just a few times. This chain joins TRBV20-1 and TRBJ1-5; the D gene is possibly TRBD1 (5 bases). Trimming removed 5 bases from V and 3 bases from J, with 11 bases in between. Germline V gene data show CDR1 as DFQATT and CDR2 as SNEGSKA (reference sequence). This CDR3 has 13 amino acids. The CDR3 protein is CSAFPDNNQPQHF. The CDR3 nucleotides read TGCAGTGCTTTTCCGGACAACAATCAGCCCCAGCATTTT.

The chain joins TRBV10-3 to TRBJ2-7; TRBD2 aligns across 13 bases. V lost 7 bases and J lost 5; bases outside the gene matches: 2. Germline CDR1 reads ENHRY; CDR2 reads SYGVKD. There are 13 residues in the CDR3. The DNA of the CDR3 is TGTGCCATCAAACTAGCGGGAGGGAACGAGCAGTACTTC. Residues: CAIKLAGGNEQYF.

The CDR3 spells CASSAGLAVQYNEQFF. The DNA for the CDR3 is TGTGCCAGCAGCGCCGGACTAGCGGTACAATACAATGAGCAGTTCTTC. V gene TRBV9 combines with J gene TRBJ2-1; 10 positions agree with TRBD2. CDR1 and CDR2 (germline): SGDLS, YYNGEE. The CDR3 covers 16 residues. V gave up 3 bases and J gave up 4 bases; unmatched junction bases: 7.

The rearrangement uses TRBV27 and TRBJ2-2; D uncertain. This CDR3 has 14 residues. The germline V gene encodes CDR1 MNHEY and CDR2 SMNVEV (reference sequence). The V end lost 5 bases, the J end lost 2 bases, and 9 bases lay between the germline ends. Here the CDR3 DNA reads TGTGCCAGCAGTCCCGAAACCAACACCGGGGAGCTGTTTTTT. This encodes CASSPETNTGELFF.

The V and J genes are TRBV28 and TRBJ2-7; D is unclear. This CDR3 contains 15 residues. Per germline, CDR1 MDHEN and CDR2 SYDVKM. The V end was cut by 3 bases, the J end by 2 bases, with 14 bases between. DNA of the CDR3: TGTGCCAGCAGTTTTTCGGTTCGGGCCCCCTACGAGCAGTACTTC. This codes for CASSFSVRAPYEQYF.

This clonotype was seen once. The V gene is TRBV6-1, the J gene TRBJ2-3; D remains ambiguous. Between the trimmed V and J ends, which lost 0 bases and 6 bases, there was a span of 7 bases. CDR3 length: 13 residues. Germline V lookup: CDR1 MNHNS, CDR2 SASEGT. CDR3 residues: CASSEARLDTQYF. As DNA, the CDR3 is TGTGCCAGCAGTGAAGCGCGACTGGATACGCAGTATTTT.